Listed below are T cell receptor beta chains from one sample, sequenced in a study of preoperative IRX-2 immunotherapy in early breast cancer. Generated by immunoSEQ multiplex PCR, the TCRdb table keeps only in-frame clones and is missing some. The sample consists of about 38,000 clones, 82% of them appearing once. This specimen was lymph node tissue, taken after IRX-2 immunotherapy. These receptors were obtained from a human donor with breast cancer. Each CDR3 is given with its conserved first and last residue. The order of the fields is CDR3 DNA, CDR3 protein, V gene, J gene, clone size, D gene. The D gene is left open where the match is weak. Rows give clone size only sometimes, using once, few, many, or a class for an expanded clone.

TGTGCCAGCAGTTACACCGACACAGGGGGGGGCTATGGCTACACCTTC	CASSYTDTGGGYGYTF	TRBV6-8	TRBJ1-2	few	TRBD1
TGTGCCAGCAGGTCGTCGGGGAACGCCTACGAGCAGTACTTC	CASRSSGNAYEQYF	TRBV6-8	TRBJ2-7	.	.
TGTGCCTGCCCCCGGGGAGGGATCGTCTATGGCTACACCTTC	CACPRGGIVYGYTF	TRBV30	TRBJ1-2	.	.
TGTGCCTGGAGTACTTGGGGAAACACTGAAGCTTTCTTT	CAWSTWGNTEAFF	TRBV30	TRBJ1-1	.	.
TGTGCCAGCAGCCCGGACAGGGGTACAGATACGCAGTATTTT	CASSPDRGTDTQYF	TRBV9	TRBJ2-3	.	TRBD1
TGTGCCAGCAGACGCCGGGACAGGGCGAACTACGAGCAGTACTTC	CASRRRDRANYEQYF	TRBV6-8	TRBJ2-7	.	TRBD1
TGTGCCAGCAGTTCCCCGCGGGACAGGGGAAACGAGCAGTACTTC	CASSSPRDRGNEQYF	TRBV28	TRBJ2-7	.	TRBD1
TGCGCCAGCAGCTTGGCCGGTGGGACACAAACCTACGAGCAGTACTTC	CASSLAGGTQTYEQYF	TRBV5-1	TRBJ2-7	.	.
TGTGCCAGTACCCCGCCGATAGGGTATGGCTACACCTTC	CASTPPIGYGYTF	TRBV19	TRBJ1-2	.	.
TGTGCCAGCAGTTTTCTAGCGGGGGGTCCCCCAATTGCAGATACGCAGTATTTT	CASSFLAGGPPIADTQYF	TRBV11-3	TRBJ2-3	.	TRBD2
TGTGCCAGCAGCTCAAACAGCGGAACCTACGAGCAGTACTTC	CASSSNSGTYEQYF	TRBV11-3	TRBJ2-7	.	.
TGTGCCAGCAATCGGGGACAGGGTCCCTACGAGCAGTACTTC	CASNRGQGPYEQYF	TRBV6-8	TRBJ2-7	.	TRBD1
TGTGCCAGCAGCCCCAGACTAGCGGGGGGGCCAGATACGCAGTATTTT	CASSPRLAGGPDTQYF	TRBV11-3	TRBJ2-3	.	TRBD2
TGTGCCAGCAGTTACTCCCTCGAACAGAGCAATCAGCCCCAGCATTTT	CASSYSLEQSNQPQHF	TRBV6-8	TRBJ1-5	.	.
TGTGCCAGTAGGAAGAAGGGCGGGGGGAGCTCCTACAATGAGCAGTTCTTC	CASRKKGGGSSYNEQFF	TRBV19	TRBJ2-1	few	TRBD2
TGTGCCAGTAGTATTGAAAGGGCTCGTTATAGCAATCAGCCCCAGCATTTT	CASSIERARYSNQPQHF	TRBV19	TRBJ1-5	.	.
TGTGCCAGCAGCCCACGACGACCACAGGTTATTACCTACGAGCAGTACTTC	CASSPRRPQVITYEQYF	TRBV14	TRBJ2-7	.	.
TGTGCCAGCAGCTCCTTGACTAGAGGAGAGACCCAGTACTTC	CASSSLTRGETQYF	TRBV11-3	TRBJ2-5	.	.
TGTGCCAGCAGCTTGGGGGGGGGCCGCACAGATACGCAGTATTTT	CASSLGGGRTDTQYF	TRBV11-3	TRBJ2-3	.	.
TGTGCCAGCAGCTTAGATACAGGGGCAAACACCGGGGAGCTGTTTTTT	CASSLDTGANTGELFF	TRBV11-3	TRBJ2-2	.	TRBD1
TGCGCCAGCAGTATGGGACAGGGCGGCACCGGGGAGCTGTTTTTT	CASSMGQGGTGELFF	TRBV10-1	TRBJ2-2	.	TRBD1
TGTGCCTTAAACACGGACAGAAACTATGGCTACACCTTC	CALNTDRNYGYTF	TRBV30	TRBJ1-2	.	.
TGTGCCAGCTCAGGCCAGGGGGACACTGAAGCTTTCTTT	CASSGQGDTEAFF	TRBV18	TRBJ1-1	.	TRBD1
TGTGCCAGCACCTTACGGGGGACAGGGTCTGTTTCTGGGGCCAACGTCCTGACTTTC	CASTLRGTGSVSGANVLTF	TRBV6-8	TRBJ2-6	.	TRBD1